Listed below are T cell receptor beta chains from one sample, sequenced in a study of CD8+ T cells in alopecia areata. Profiling relied on immunoSEQ multiplex PCR, and the TCRdb table lists in-frame clones only, not all of them. This table has roughly 250,000 clones, around three fifths appearing once. The sample here was CD4+ T cells sorted from blood, taken around week 54, from a patient treated with tofacitinib. These receptors all come from a human donor with alopecia areata. Each CDR3 is given with its conserved first and last residue. A D gene is named only where the DNA matches it firmly. Part of the rows lack a size; the others show once, few, many or a class for expanded clones.

>14|-|TRBV7-9|-|TRBJ2-7
CASSFSGIMHEQYF
TGTGCCAGCAGCTTTTCGGGGATCATGCACGAGCAGTACTTC
>16|-|TRBV30|-|TRBJ2-5
CAWNLLAGLGQETQYF
TGTGCCTGGAATCTGCTAGCCGGTCTGGGCCAAGAGACCCAGTACTTC
>11|-|TRBV30|-|TRBJ2-5
CACNQKETQYF
TGTGCCTGTAACCAGAAAGAGACCCAGTACTTC
>12|TRBD2|TRBV30|-|TRBJ2-1
CAWTSGTYEQFF
TGTGCCTGGACTAGCGGGACGTATGAGCAGTTCTTC
>15|-|TRBV29-1|few|TRBJ1-1
CSVDEGQRRNTEAFF
TGCAGCGTTGACGAGGGACAACGGAGGAACACTGAAGCTTTCTTT
>11|-|TRBV29-1|-|TRBJ1-1
CSAGTNTEAFF
TGCAGCGCTGGGACTAACACTGAAGCTTTCTTT
>13|-|TRBV29-1|-|TRBJ2-2
CSVDGGPPGELFF
TGCAGCGTTGATGGGGGGCCCCCCGGGGAGCTGTTTTTT
>14|TRBD2|TRBV30|once|TRBJ2-5
CAWSVGGAQETQYF
TGTGCCTGGAGTGTCGGGGGGGCCCAAGAGACCCAGTACTTC
>15|TRBD1|TRBV6-6|few|TRBJ1-4
CASSYVTGGGEKLFF
TGTGCCAGCAGTTACGTAACAGGGGGTGGTGAAAAACTGTTTTTT
>15|-|TRBV10-3|-|TRBJ2-7
CAIRKTGSRTYEQYF
TGTGCCATCAGAAAGACAGGTTCGCGCACCTACGAGCAGTACTTC
>15|-|TRBV5-4|-|TRBJ1-2
CASSLAGSENYGYTF
TGTGCCAGCAGCTTGGCCGGGAGCGAGAACTATGGCTACACCTTC
>17|-|TRBV18|-|TRBJ2-1
CASSEYSGRAFYNEQFF
TGTGCCAGCTCAGAGTACTCGGGCAGGGCCTTCTACAATGAGCAGTTCTTC
>12|TRBD2|TRBV27|-|TRBJ2-1
CASNSGGDEQFF
TGTGCCAGCAATAGCGGGGGGGATGAGCAGTTCTTC
>13|TRBD1|TRBV30|-|TRBJ2-4
CAWSVGGQNIQYF
TGTGCCTGGAGTGTAGGGGGCCAAAACATTCAGTACTTC
>14|-|TRBV30|-|TRBJ2-3
CAWSRGSNTDTQYF
TGTGCCTGGAGTAGGGGGAGTAACACAGATACGCAGTATTTT
>14|-|TRBV4-3|-|TRBJ2-3
CASSQETTQDTQYF
TGCGCCAGCAGCCAAGAAACAACTCAGGATACGCAGTATTTT
>12|-|TRBV30|few|TRBJ1-6
CAWSQGPGPLHF
TGTGCCTGGAGCCAGGGACCAGGGCCCCTCCACTTT
>14|-|TRBV5-1|-|TRBJ1-4
CASRPTAANEKLFF
TGCGCCAGCAGGCCGACAGCAGCTAATGAAAAACTGTTTTTT
>17|-|TRBV7-2|few|TRBJ2-4
CASSLDVTGSAKNIQYF
TGTGCCAGCAGCTTAGATGTGACGGGATCGGCCAAAAACATTCAGTACTTC
>14|TRBD1|TRBV6-1|-|TRBJ1-6
CASSWDRAVPTLHF
TGTGCCAGCAGTTGGGACAGAGCAGTTCCCACCCTCCACTTT
>12|TRBD1|TRBV29-1|-|TRBJ2-5
CSVGDRTETQYF
TGCAGCGTTGGGGACAGGACGGAGACCCAGTACTTC
>13|TRBD1|TRBV29-1|-|TRBJ2-3
CSGRQGRTDTQYF
TGCAGCGGCCGACAGGGGCGCACAGATACGCAGTATTTT
>14|-|TRBV7-3|-|TRBJ1-1
CASSPYGGNTEAFF
TGTGCCAGCAGCCCCTACGGTGGGAACACTGAAGCTTTCTTT
>13|TRBD2|TRBV27|few|TRBJ2-4
CASSLAGENIQYF
TGTGCCAGCAGTTTGGCGGGAGAAAACATTCAGTACTTC
>14|-|TRBV6-5|once|TRBJ2-2
CASSHAQGTGELFF
TGTGCCAGCAGTCACGCGCAGGGCACCGGGGAGCTGTTTTTT
>13|TRBD2|TRBV7-2|few|TRBJ2-1
CASSRDYSNEQFF
TGTGCCAGCAGCCGGGACTACTCCAATGAGCAGTTCTTC
>15|-|TRBV29-1|-|TRBJ2-2
CSVELSLGPTGELFF
TGCAGCGTTGAACTTTCACTAGGGCCCACCGGGGAGCTGTTTTTT
>15|-|TRBV5-1|-|TRBJ2-5
CASSPEGTGKETQYF
TGCGCCAGCAGCCCCGAAGGAACAGGGAAAGAGACCCAGTACTTC
>17|TRBD2|TRBV9|-|TRBJ2-5
CASSVGTSGGAQETQYF
TGTGCCAGCAGCGTAGGGACTAGCGGGGGGGCCCAAGAGACCCAGTACTTC
>14|-|TRBV9|-|TRBJ2-1
CASSLIQGGNEQFF
TGTGCCAGCAGCCTTATTCAGGGAGGCAATGAGCAGTTCTTC
>14|-|TRBV18|few|TRBJ2-3
CASSPSGSADTQYF
TGTGCCAGCTCACCATCAGGGAGTGCAGATACGCAGTATTTT
>13|-|TRBV6-5|few|TRBJ1-2
CASSYFTNYGYTF
TGTGCCAGCAGTTACTTCACCAACTATGGCTACACCTTC
>14|TRBD1|TRBV29-1|-|TRBJ2-7
CSVERTGRGGEQYF
TGCAGCGTGGAGAGGACAGGGAGAGGCGGCGAGCAGTACTTC
>13|-|TRBV29-1|once|TRBJ1-1
CSIINGHLTEAFF
TGCAGCATCATAAATGGACATTTAACTGAAGCTTTCTTT
>15|-|TRBV7-9|-|TRBJ1-6
CASSLSAGKHSPLHF
TGTGCCAGCAGCTTATCGGCAGGGAAACACTCACCCCTCCACTTT
>13|TRBD1|TRBV11-2|-|TRBJ2-1
CASSLDRGNEQFF
TGTGCCAGCAGCTTAGACAGGGGGAATGAGCAGTTCTTC
>13|TRBD1|TRBV29-1|-|TRBJ1-2
CSVADRGSYGYTF
TGCAGCGTTGCCGACAGGGGGTCCTATGGCTACACCTTC
>15|TRBD2|TRBV30|few|TRBJ2-5
CAWNRGGSNGETQYF
TGTGCCTGGAATCGGGGGGGCAGTAACGGAGAGACCCAGTACTTC
>13|-|TRBV30|-|TRBJ1-4
CAWDTGNGEKLFF
TGTGCCTGGGATACAGGGAACGGTGAAAAACTGTTTTTT
>15|TRBD1|TRBV7-2|-|TRBJ2-3
CASSLDRDPSDTQYF
TGTGCCAGCAGCTTGGACAGGGACCCCTCAGATACGCAGTATTTT
>14|-|TRBV27|-|TRBJ1-5
CASGGGYSNQPQHF
TGTGCCAGCGGCGGGGGCTATAGCAATCAGCCCCAGCATTTT
>15|-|TRBV5-4|-|TRBJ2-4
CASSLDPIRKNIQYF
TGTGCCAGCAGCTTGGATCCGATTCGCAAAAACATTCAGTACTTC
>14|TRBD1|TRBV7-6|-|TRBJ2-7
CASSSRQGRNEQYF
TGTGCCAGCAGCTCTCGACAGGGGAGAAACGAGCAGTACTTC
>15|TRBD1|TRBV11-1|-|TRBJ2-5
CASSSGTGGRETQYF
TGTGCCAGCAGTTCCGGGACAGGGGGCAGAGAGACCCAGTACTTC
>14|TRBD2|TRBV29-1|-|TRBJ2-1
CSVDGTSENNEQFF
TGCAGCGTCGACGGGACTAGCGAGAACAATGAGCAGTTCTTC
>13|-|TRBV30|once|TRBJ2-1
CAQRGDLRDEQFF
TGTGCTCAACGAGGGGACCTCAGAGATGAGCAGTTCTTC
>14|-|TRBV18|-|TRBJ2-5
CASSPLPERETQYF
TGTGCCAGCTCACCGCTGCCAGAGAGAGAGACCCAGTACTTC
>11|TRBD1|TRBV2|few|TRBJ2-1
CASSTGDEQFF
TGTGCCAGCAGTACAGGGGATGAGCAGTTCTTC
>15|-|TRBV11-2|-|TRBJ2-7
CASSSNSLPSYEQYF
TGTGCCAGCAGCAGCAACAGCCTACCGTCCTACGAGCAGTACTTC
>14|TRBD1|TRBV19|-|TRBJ2-5
CASSGRGLQETQYF
TGTGCCAGTAGTGGCAGGGGGCTCCAAGAGACCCAGTACTTC
>15|TRBD2|TRBV4-1|-|TRBJ2-2
CASRPGLARTGELFF
TGCGCCAGCAGACCGGGACTAGCGCGCACCGGGGAGCTGTTTTTT
>12|-|TRBV4-3|-|TRBJ2-5
CASSQVPETQYF
TGCGCCAGCAGCCAAGTTCCGGAGACCCAGTACTTC
>16|-|TRBV30|-|TRBJ1-2
CAWSVTSVATNYGYTF
TGTGCCTGGAGTGTAACAAGCGTCGCAACTAACTATGGCTACACCTTC
>13|-|TRBV4-2|few|TRBJ2-7
CASSQDSSYEQYF
TGTGCCAGCAGCCAAGACAGCTCCTACGAGCAGTACTTC
>14|TRBD1|TRBV9|-|TRBJ1-4
CASSVGTGREKLFF
TGTGCCAGCAGCGTAGGGACAGGGAGGGAAAAACTGTTTTTT